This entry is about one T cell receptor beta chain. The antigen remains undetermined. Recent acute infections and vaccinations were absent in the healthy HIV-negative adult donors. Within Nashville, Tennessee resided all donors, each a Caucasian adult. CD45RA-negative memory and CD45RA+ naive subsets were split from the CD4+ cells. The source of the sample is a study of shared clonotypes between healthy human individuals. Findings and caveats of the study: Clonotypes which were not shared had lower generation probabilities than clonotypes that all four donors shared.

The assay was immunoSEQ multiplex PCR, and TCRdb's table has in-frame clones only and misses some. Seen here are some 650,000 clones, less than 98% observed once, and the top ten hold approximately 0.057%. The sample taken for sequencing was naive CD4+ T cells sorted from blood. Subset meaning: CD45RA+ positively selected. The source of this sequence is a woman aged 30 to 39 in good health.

The CDR3 protein is CASSRGPGGAAGYTF. The CDR3, as DNA: TGTGCCAGCAGTCGGGGGCCCGGAGGAGCGGCTGGCTACACCTTC. The rearrangement joins TRBV28 to TRBJ1-2; a weak D match, TRBD1 (6 bases). The CDR3 length is 15 residues. Germline V gene lookup returns CDR1 MDHEN and CDR2 SYDVKM. The ends were cut back, 5 bases at V and 7 bases at J, with 20 bases in the middle.